Listed here is a single T cell receptor beta chain. A few counts support this clone. No cognate antigen has been identified for it. Per-base quality was not reported, and no clone a single base away is much larger than it. Each sample was amplified in two independent genomic DNA replicates, using approximately 0.5 ug for blood and around 1.5 ug for tumor or normal breast. TCRB sequencing of genomic DNA was carried out with the ImmunoSeq Intro kit according to the manufacturer's instructions. The multiplex PCR ran for roughly 29 cycles using proprietary primers and spike-in control sequences for absolute quantification. Single-end 150-bp reads were used to sequence an 87-bp fragment spanning the CDR3 plus the flanking V and J genes. Seven samples, each with two replicates, were multiplexed per lane of an Illumina MiSeq using version 3.0 chemistry. The study's own analysis went as follows. Raw data were processed with the vendor's proprietary pipeline, and both replicates were merged into a single result per sample. Productive rearrangements sharing the V-gene family, CDR3 amino acid sequence and J-gene segment were defined as clonotypes. Clonality was calculated as 1 minus the normalized Shannon entropy (Pielou evenness) of TCRB abundances. To estimate T cell density, the total number of templates was divided by the number of input cells, which was inferred from the amount of DNA input. Recon was used with default parameters to estimate total repertoire diversity and clonality. Tumor-enriched clonotypes were defined as having over 0.1% abundance in tumor and at least 32-fold higher abundance than in normal breast. Held by TCRdb, this immuneACCESS table contains in-frame sequences only and omits some clones. Under half of the omission traces to an unresolved V gene where checked; the cause of the rest is unknown. V and J calls and clone size are as listed in that table; D and trimming were resolved from the DNA. This sample holds about 28,000 clones; about 60% were observed only once. Roughly 8% of the sample is in the top ten clones.

About 19-55 mg of tumor tissue was diced and typically yielded more than 2.5 ug of DNA. The study profiled bulk TCR beta-chain repertoires in matched peripheral blood, tumor and adjacent normal breast tissue taken from approximately 15 patients with early-stage breast cancer. After resection, visually identified tumor tissue was excised and placed in prechilled RNAlater. Tumor tissue (about 19-50 mg) was diced and homogenized in RLTplus buffer with beta-mercaptoethanol and antifoaming agent using a TissueLyser II. Genomic DNA was extracted with the Qiagen AllPrep DNA/RNA Mini kit. The data derive from a study of early stage breast cancer tumors (dated by TCRdb to the late 2010s). Study-wide context: Of the roughly 16 invasive breast tumors, some twelve were found to be estrogen receptor-positive, progesterone receptor-positive and HER2-negative. Eight of the 12 ER+/PR+/HER2- tumors were invasive ductal carcinomas, while the other four were invasive lobular carcinomas. The average read coverage per sample was around 10-fold. A total of over 2 million templates, representing about 1.1 million unique clonotypes, were detected across all samples.

Study-wide conclusions, independent of this receptor: The small cohort size prevented analysis by tumor subtype. Chain pairing and functional markers such as CD4, CD8 and FOXP3 were not captured by bulk genomic DNA sequencing of unsorted cells. Repertoires from blood and normal breast were more alike than repertoires from blood and tumor, and in about 90% of the 16 patients, comparing each tissue with blood separated tumor from normal. Enriched TCRB sequences shared across patients were found to be mostly commonly generated sequences that were unlikely to play an important role in the tumor microenvironment. Tumors showed about 2.4-fold higher T cell density and higher clonality than adjacent normal breast tissue.

Sequenced: breast tumor tissue. This clonotype was obtained from a person aged 45 to 59 with breast cancer.

In nucleotides, the sequence is TGTGCCAGCAGCCTCGAGGACAGGGCGCCCTATGGCTACACCTTC. Its protein reads: CASSLEDRAPYGYTF. In this chain, TRBV7-9 is recombined with TRBJ1-2; 8 middle bases align to TRBD1. The germline V gene (reference sequence) specifies SEHNR as CDR1 and FQNEAQ as CDR2. The CDR3 has 15 amino acids, counting the end cysteine and phenylalanine. Solely the CDR3 DNA is kept, with 45 bases framed from the first base. Germline trimming amounts to 5 bases on V and 4 bases on J, with 9 as the count of junction bases outside the gene matches.